This TCR beta chain is from a study of shared clonotypes between healthy human individuals. Per sorted-subset replicate PCR, input was around 220 ng DNA, representing about 32,000 T cell genomes. Repertoires were generated with immunoSEQ multiplex PCR, while TCRdb's copy carries only in-frame clones and drops some. Among millions of clones, about 95% were seen once, and the ten largest hold around 1.1%. This CDR3 contains 13 residues. The V and J ends lost 2 bases and 3 bases respectively, with 9 bases between them. The germline V gene encodes CDR1 SGHDT and CDR2 YYEEEE. This clone was seen a single time. Other DNA sequences of this sample code for an identical CDR3. As defined, naive CD8 cells were CD45RO-negative and positively selected for CCR7, with terminally differentiated effector memory CD45RA+ cells excluded.

This receptor was obtained from a man between 18 and 35 years old in good health. The rearrangement links TRBV5-6 to TRBJ2-7, with a tentative D call TRBD2 (5 bases). Material for sequencing was naive CD8+ T cells sorted from blood. The CDR3 here is CASSLGGDYEQYF. CDR3 nucleotides: TGTGCCAGCAGCTTAGGAGGAGACTACGAGCAGTACTTC.